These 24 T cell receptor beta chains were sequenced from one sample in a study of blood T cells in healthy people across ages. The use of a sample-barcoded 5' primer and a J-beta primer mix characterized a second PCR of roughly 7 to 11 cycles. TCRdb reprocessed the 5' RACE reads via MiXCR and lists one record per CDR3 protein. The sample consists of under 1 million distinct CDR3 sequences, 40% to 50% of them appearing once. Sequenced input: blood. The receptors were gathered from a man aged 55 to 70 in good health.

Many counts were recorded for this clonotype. The CDR3: CSAYQGGGNQPQHF. The CDR3 bases are TGCAGTGCTTACCAGGGAGGTGGCAATCAGCCCCAGCATTTT. The genes are TRBV20-1 and TRBJ1-5, with D perhaps matching TRBD1 (5 bases). The CDR3 extends over 14 amino acids. V was trimmed by 5 bases and J by 2 bases, leaving 13 bases between them. The germline V gene has CDR1 DFQATT and CDR2 SNEGSKA (reference sequence).

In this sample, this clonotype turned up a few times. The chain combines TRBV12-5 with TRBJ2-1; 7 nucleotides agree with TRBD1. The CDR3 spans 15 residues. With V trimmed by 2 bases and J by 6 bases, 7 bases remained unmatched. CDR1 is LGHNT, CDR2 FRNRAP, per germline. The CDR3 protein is CASGLNAGQVNEQFF. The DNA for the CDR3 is TGTGCTAGTGGTTTGAATGCTGGACAGGTCAATGAGCAGTTCTTC.

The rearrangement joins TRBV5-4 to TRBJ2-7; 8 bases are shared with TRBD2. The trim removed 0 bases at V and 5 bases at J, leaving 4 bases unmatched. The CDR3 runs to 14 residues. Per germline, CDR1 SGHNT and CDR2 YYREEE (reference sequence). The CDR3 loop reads CASSLAGGLNEQYF. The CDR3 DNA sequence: TGTGCCAGCAGCTTGGCGGGGGGGCTGAACGAGCAGTACTTC.

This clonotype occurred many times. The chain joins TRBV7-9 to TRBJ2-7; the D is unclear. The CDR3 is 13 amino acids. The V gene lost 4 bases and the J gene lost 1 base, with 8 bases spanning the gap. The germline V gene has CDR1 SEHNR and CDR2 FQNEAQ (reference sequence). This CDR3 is CASSSITSYEQYF. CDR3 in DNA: TGTGCCAGCAGCTCTATCACATCCTACGAGCAGTACTTC.

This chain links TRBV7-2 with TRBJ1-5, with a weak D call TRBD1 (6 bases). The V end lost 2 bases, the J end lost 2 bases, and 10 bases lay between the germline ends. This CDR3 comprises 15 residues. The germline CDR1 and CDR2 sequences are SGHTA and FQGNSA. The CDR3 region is CASSLWPGGNQPQHF. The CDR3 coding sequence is TGTGCCAGCAGCTTATGGCCAGGGGGCAATCAGCCCCAGCATTTT. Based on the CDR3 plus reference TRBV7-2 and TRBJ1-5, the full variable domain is GAGVSQSPSNKVTEKGKDVELRCDPISGHTALYWYRQSLGQGLEFLIYFQGNSAPDKSGLPSDRFSAERTGGSVSTLTIQRTQQEDSAVYLCASSLWPGGNQPQHFGDGTRLSIL.

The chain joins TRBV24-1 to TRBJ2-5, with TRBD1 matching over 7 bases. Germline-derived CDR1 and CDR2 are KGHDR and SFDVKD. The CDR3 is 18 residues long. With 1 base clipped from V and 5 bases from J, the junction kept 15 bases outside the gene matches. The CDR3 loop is CATSDFPGKTGLLETQYF. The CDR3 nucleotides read TGTGCCACCAGTGATTTTCCTGGAAAGACAGGGTTATTGGAGACCCAGTACTTC.

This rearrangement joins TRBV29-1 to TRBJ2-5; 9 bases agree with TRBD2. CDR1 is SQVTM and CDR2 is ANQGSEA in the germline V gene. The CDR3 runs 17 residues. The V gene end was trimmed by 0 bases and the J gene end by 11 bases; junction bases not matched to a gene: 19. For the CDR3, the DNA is TGCAGCGTTGAAGATACCTCGCGCGGGGGGGCCTTGAATGAGCAGTACTTC. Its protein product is CSVEDTSRGGALNEQYF.

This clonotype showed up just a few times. CDR3 loop: CSARHQTISYNEQFF. DNA for the CDR3: TGCAGTGCTAGACACCAGACCATATCCTACAATGAGCAGTTCTTC. The chain combines TRBV20-1 with TRBJ2-1; D remains unclear. V was shortened by 2 bases and J by 1 base, with 12 bases between the two germline ends. This CDR3 has 15 amino acids. The germline CDR1 and CDR2 sequences are DFQATT and SNEGSKA (reference sequence).

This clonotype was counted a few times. In nucleotides, the CDR3 is TGTGCCAGCAGACACCCTGGGGACTACAATGAGCAGTTCTTC. Translating it yields CASRHPGDYNEQFF. The gene calls are TRBV3-1 and TRBJ2-1, with no clear D. There are 14 residues in the CDR3. Germline assignment: CDR1 LGHDT and CDR2 YNNKEL (reference sequence). Trimming cost V 6 bases and J 3 bases, with 12 bases left between them.

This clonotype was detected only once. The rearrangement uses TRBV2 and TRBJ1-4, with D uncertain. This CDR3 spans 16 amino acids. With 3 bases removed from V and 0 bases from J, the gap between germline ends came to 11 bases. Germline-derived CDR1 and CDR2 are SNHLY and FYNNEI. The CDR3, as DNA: TGTGCCAGCAGTGACCCGATCGGGGCAACTAATGAAAAACTGTTTTTT. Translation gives CASSDPIGATNEKLFF.

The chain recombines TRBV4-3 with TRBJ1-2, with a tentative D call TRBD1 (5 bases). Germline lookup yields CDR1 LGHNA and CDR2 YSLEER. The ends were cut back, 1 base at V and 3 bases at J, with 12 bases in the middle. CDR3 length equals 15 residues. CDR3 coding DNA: TGCGCCAGCAGCCAAGGGGTCAGGGATTACTATGGCTACACCTTC. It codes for CASSQGVRDYYGYTF.

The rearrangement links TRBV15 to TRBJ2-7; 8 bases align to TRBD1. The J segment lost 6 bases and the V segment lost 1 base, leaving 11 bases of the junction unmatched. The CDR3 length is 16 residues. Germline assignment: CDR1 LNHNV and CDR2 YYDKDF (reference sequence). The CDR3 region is CATSRGGQGASIEQYF. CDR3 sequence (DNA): TGTGCCACCAGCAGAGGAGGTCAGGGGGCGTCTATCGAGCAGTACTTC.

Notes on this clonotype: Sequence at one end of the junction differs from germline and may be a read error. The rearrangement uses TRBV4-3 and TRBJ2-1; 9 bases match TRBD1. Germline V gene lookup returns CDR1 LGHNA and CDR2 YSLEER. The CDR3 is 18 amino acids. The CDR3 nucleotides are TGCGCCAGCAGCCAAGGATTCGGACAGGGGATCTCCTACAGTGAGCAGTTCTTC. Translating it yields CASSQGFGQGISYSEQFF.

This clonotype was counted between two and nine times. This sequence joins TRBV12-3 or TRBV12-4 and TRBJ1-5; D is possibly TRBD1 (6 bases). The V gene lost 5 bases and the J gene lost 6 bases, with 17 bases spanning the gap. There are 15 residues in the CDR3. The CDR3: CASSQPGAGGQPQHF. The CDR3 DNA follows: TGTGCCAGCAGTCAACCGGGGGCCGGCGGTCAGCCCCAGCATTTT.

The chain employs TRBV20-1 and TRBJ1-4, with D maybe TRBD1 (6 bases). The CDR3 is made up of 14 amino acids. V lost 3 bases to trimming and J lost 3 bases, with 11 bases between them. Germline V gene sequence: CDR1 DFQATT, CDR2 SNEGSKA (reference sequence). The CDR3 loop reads CSAREGVANEKLFF. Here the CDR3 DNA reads TGCAGTGCTAGGGAGGGGGTGGCTAATGAAAAACTGTTTTTT.

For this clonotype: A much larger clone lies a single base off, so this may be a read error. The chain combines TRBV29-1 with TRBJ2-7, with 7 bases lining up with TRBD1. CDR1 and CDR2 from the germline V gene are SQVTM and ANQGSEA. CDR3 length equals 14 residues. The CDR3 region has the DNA TGCAACGTCCAGGGAGCAGACAGGGCCTACGAGCAGTACTTC. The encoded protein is CNVQGADRAYEQYF.

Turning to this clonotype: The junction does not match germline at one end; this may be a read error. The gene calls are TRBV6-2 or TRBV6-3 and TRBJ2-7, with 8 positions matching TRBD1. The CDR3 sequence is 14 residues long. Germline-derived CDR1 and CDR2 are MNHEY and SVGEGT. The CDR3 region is CASRSGGASCEQYF. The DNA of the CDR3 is TGTGCCAGCAGGTCAGGGGGCGCCTCCTGCGAGCAGTACTTC.

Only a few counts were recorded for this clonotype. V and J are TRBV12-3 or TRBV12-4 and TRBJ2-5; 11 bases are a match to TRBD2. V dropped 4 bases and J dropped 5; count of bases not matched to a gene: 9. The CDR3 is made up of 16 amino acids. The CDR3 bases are TGTGCCAGCAGTTCGTTCCTAGCGGGGGGCCAGGAGACCCAGTACTTC. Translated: CASSSFLAGGQETQYF.

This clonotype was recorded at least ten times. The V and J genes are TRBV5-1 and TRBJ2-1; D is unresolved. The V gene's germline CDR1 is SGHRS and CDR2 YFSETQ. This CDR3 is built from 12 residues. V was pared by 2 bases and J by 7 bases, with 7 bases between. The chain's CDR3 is CASSFVRNEQFF. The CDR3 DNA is TGCGCCAGCAGCTTCGTCCGGAATGAGCAGTTCTTC.

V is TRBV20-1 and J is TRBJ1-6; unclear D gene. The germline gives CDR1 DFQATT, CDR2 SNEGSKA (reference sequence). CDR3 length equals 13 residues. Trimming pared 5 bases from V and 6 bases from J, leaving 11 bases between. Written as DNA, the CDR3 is TGCAGTGCTGCGGCGGGTGGTAATTCACCCCTCCACTTT. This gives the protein CSAAAGGNSPLHF.

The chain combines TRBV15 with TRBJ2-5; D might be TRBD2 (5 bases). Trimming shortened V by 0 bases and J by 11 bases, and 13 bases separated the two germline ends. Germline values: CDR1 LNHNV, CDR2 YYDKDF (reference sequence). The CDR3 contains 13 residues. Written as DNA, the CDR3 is TGTGCCACCAGCAGAGATAGTCCCTGGGAGCAGTACTTC. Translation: CATSRDSPWEQYF.

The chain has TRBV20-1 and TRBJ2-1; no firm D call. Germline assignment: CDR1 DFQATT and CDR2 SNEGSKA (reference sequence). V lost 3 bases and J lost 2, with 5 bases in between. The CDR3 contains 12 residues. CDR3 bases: TGCAGTGCTAGTCGTACCTACAATGAGCAGTTCTTC. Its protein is CSASRTYNEQFF.

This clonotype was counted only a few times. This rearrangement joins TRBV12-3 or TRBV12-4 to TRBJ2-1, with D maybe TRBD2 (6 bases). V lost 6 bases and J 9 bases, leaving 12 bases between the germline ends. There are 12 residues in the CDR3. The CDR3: CASRTGRSEQFF. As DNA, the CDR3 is TGTGCCAGCAGAACGGGGAGGTCTGAGCAGTTCTTC.

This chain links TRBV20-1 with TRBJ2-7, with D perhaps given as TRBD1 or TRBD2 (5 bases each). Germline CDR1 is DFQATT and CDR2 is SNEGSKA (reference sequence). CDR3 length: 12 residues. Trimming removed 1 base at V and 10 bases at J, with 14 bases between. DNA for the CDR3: TGCAGTGCTAGAGGAGGGGTGGAGGCCCAGTACTTC. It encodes CSARGGVEAQYF.